This T cell receptor beta chain was retrieved from a study of persistence of HIV-infected CD4 T cells. The libraries were made with immunoSEQ version 4 in survey mode. This table comes from immunoSEQ multiplex PCR, and its TCRdb copy is limited to in-frame clones, with some not included. The table records 35,000 to 55,000 clones, about 85% of them present only once. This nonspecific control used anti-CD3/anti-CD28 bead stimulation of CD4+ T cells. CD4+ T cells upregulating both CD40 ligand and CD69 were sorted as responding cells. With respect to this clone: Its antigen remains unidentified.

Per germline, CDR1 MNHEY and CDR2 SVGAGI. V dropped 5 bases and J dropped 9 bases, with 11 bases sitting between them. There are 12 residues in the CDR3. This specimen consisted of CD4+ T cells sorted from PBMCs after approximately 19-hour stimulation, obtained from a patient who received antiretroviral therapy. The chain carries TRBV6-5 and TRBJ2-1; D not certain. The TCR originated in an adult woman with HIV who was CMV-seropositive. This chain's CDR3 is CASSPIRTEQFF. The CDR3 nucleotides are TGTGCCAGCAGTCCGATTCGGACTGAGCAGTTCTTC.